Below are 25 T cell receptor beta chains sequenced from a single sample in a study of blood T cell repertoires in COVID-19. Using immunoSEQ multiplex PCR, the repertoire was profiled, and TCRdb retains in-frame clones only, with some absent. The table includes 470,000 or so clones, about 85% detected once. Input material: PBMCs or T cells enriched from blood (not recorded which). These receptors originate from a woman aged 18-29 years with acute COVID-19.

This sequence joins TRBV5-1 and TRBJ1-2, with 7 bases aligning to TRBD1. The CDR3 runs to 15 residues. The V gene end was trimmed by 3 bases and the J gene end by 4 bases; junction bases not matched to a gene: 9. CDR1 is SGHRS and CDR2 is YFSETQ in the germline V gene. The CDR3 nucleotides read TGCGCCAGCAGCTCTACAGTCCGGGACAGCTATGGCTACACCTTC. Its protein is CASSSTVRDSYGYTF.

The chain recombines TRBV28 with TRBJ2-2, with D possibly being TRBD1 (6 bases). This CDR3 is built from 16 residues. Trimming pared 1 base from V and 1 base from J, leaving 10 bases between. Germline V gives CDR1 MDHEN, CDR2 SYDVKM. The CDR3 sequence: CASSLSPTGNTGELFF. The CDR3 coding sequence is TGTGCCAGCAGTTTATCTCCGACAGGGAACACCGGGGAGCTGTTTTTT.

V usage is TRBV29-1 and J usage is TRBJ2-3; the match to TRBD2 covers 7 bases. V shed 5 bases, J shed 0 bases, and the junction held 8 bases outside the gene matches. The CDR3 is 15 amino acids. Germline values: CDR1 SQVTM, CDR2 ANQGSEA. CDR3 in DNA: TGCAGCGTTTTCGCGGGAGCATCTAGCACAGATACGCAGTATTTT. This sequence encodes CSVFAGASSTDTQYF.

The chain links TRBV6-5 to TRBJ2-7; 9 positions agree with TRBD2. Germline-derived CDR1 and CDR2 are MNHEY and SVGAGI. V trimming: 2 bases; J trimming: 5 bases; junction bases outside the gene matches: 7. The CDR3 is 15 residues long. DNA for the CDR3: TGTGCCAGCAGTTACACACTAGCGGGTATTGACGAGCAGTACTTC. Protein sequence: CASSYTLAGIDEQYF.

The rearrangement joins TRBV13 to TRBJ2-4; D might be TRBD1 (6 bases). Germline-derived CDR1 and CDR2 are PRHDT and FYEKMQ (reference sequence). Trimming took 5 bases from V and 8 from J, leaving 16 bases between them. CDR3 length: 14 residues. The CDR3 region is CASSPNRVRDIQYF. Here the CDR3 DNA reads TGTGCCAGCAGCCCCAACAGGGTGAGGGACATTCAGTACTTC.

The V call is TRBV7-2, the J call TRBJ2-5, with TRBD2 matching over 9 bases. This CDR3 region has 13 residues. Losses at the gene ends were 8 bases for V and 9 bases for J; bases not matched to a gene: 10. The germline CDR1 and CDR2 sequences are SGHTA and FQGNSA. CDR3 sequence reads: CASGNSGREAQYF. DNA of the CDR3: TGTGCCAGCGGAAATAGCGGGAGAGAAGCCCAGTACTTC.

This clone showed up just once. This chain uses TRBV1 with TRBJ2-7; TRBD1 reflects the table's D call only, with no check against the DNA. TRBV1 is annotated as a pseudogene. This CDR3 has 12 amino acids. This CDR3 is CTSSPRAGEQYF. CDR3 in DNA: TGCACCAGCAGCCCCAGGGCTGGAGAGCAGTACTTC.

The chain combines TRBV14 with TRBJ2-6, with D perhaps matching TRBD1 (6 bases). CDR3 size: 14 residues. Germline V CDR1 and CDR2: SGHDN, FVKESK. Trimming cost V 4 bases and J 2 bases, with 6 bases left between them. CDR3 protein: CASSPGAGANVLTF. CDR3 coding DNA: TGTGCCAGCAGCCCAGGGGCTGGGGCCAACGTCCTGACTTTC.

The chain has TRBV7-9 and TRBJ2-2, with D unclear. V lost 2 bases and J 4 bases, leaving 11 bases between the germline ends. This CDR3 is 15 amino acids long. In germline, CDR1 is SEHNR, CDR2 FQNEAQ (reference sequence). This chain's CDR3 is CASSLNPKSTGELFF. The DNA of the CDR3 is TGTGCCAGCAGCTTAAACCCTAAGTCCACCGGGGAGCTGTTTTTT.

V usage is TRBV4-2 and J usage is TRBJ1-2; D unresolved. The V gene's germline CDR1 is LGHNA and CDR2 YNFKEQ. The CDR3 covers 19 residues. Trimming left V 0 bases short and J 8 bases short, with 28 bases between. The CDR3 loop is CASSQDPLITVPLTLGYTF. The CDR3 DNA is TGTGCCAGCAGCCAAGACCCTCTGATCACGGTACCCCTAACGTTGGGCTACACCTTC.

This chain joins TRBV30 and TRBJ2-7; 7 bases are a match to TRBD2. V was pared by 5 bases and J by 3 bases, with 10 bases of the junction left unmatched. The CDR3 loop spans 14 amino acids. Germline assignment: CDR1 GTSNPN and CDR2 SVGIG (reference sequence). The CDR3 sequence: CAWDPRGEGYEQYF. The DNA of the CDR3 is TGTGCCTGGGACCCTCGGGGGGAGGGCTACGAGCAGTACTTC.

This clone was seen only a few times. V gene TRBV28 combines with J gene TRBJ2-1, with D perhaps TRBD1 (5 bases). Germline loops: CDR1 MDHEN, CDR2 SYDVKM. V was clipped by 6 bases and J by 7 bases, with 16 bases between them. The CDR3 loop spans 14 amino acids. The DNA of the CDR3 is TGTGCCAGCAGCTCTACAGGTTTGGGGAATGAGCAGTTCTTC. Its protein is CASSSTGLGNEQFF.

This chain connects TRBV6-5 to TRBJ1-5, with D maybe TRBD1 (6 bases). Germline-derived CDR1 and CDR2 are MNHEY and SVGAGI. The CDR3 consists of 16 residues. V was clipped by 2 bases and J by 5 bases, with 16 bases between them. The CDR3 DNA sequence: TGTGCCAGCAGTTACACCTACTCGGGGGGCGATCAGCCCCAGCATTTT. It codes for CASSYTYSGGDQPQHF.

The chain has TRBV18 and TRBJ1-1; TRBD1 matches at 8 bases. J was trimmed by 9 bases and V by 6 bases; bases with no gene match: 6. Per the germline V gene, CDR1 is KGHSH and CDR2 is LQKENI. This CDR3 is 12 amino acids long. CDR3 protein: CASSRDRLQAFF. CDR3 in DNA: TGTGCCAGCTCGCGGGACAGGCTCCAAGCTTTCTTT. The full variable domain, with the rest looked up from reference TRBV18 and TRBJ1-1, is NAGVMQNPRHLVRRRGQEARLRCSPMKGHSHVYWYRQLPEEGLKFMVYLQKENIIDESGMPKERFSAEFPKEGPSILRIQQVVRGDSAAYFCASSRDRLQAFFGQGTRLTVV.

This chain links TRBV7-2 with TRBJ1-1, with 7 bases matching TRBD1. CDR3 length equals 16 residues. V shed 1 base and J 4 bases; nucleotides not matched to a gene: 9. Germline V gene data show CDR1 as SGHTA and CDR2 as FQGNSA. This CDR3 reads CASSLEVTGVLTEAFF. The CDR3 nucleotides are TGTGCCAGCAGCTTAGAGGTAACAGGGGTCCTCACTGAAGCTTTCTTT.

The rearrangement uses TRBV10-3 and TRBJ1-2, with 11 positions matching TRBD1. The V and J ends lost 2 bases and 8 bases, in that order; junction bases with no gene match: 10. The CDR3 length is 16 residues. Germline CDR1 ENHRY, CDR2 SYGVKD. CDR3 coding DNA: TGTGCCATCAGTGAGGGCGATCGGACAGGGGGCGGAGGCTACACCTTC. This gives the protein CAISEGDRTGGGGYTF.

Here the CDR3 DNA reads TGTGCCAGCAGTTACCTTTCCCAGGCACGGATCGAGCAGTACTTC. Its protein product is CASSYLSQARIEQYF. This chain connects TRBV6-2 or TRBV6-3 to TRBJ2-7; no clear D gene. Germline V gene sequence: CDR1 MNHEY, CDR2 SVGEGT. CDR3 size: 15 residues. The V and J ends lost 2 bases and 6 bases respectively, with 17 bases between them.

The chain couples TRBV7-9 to TRBJ1-6; D not certain. This CDR3 has 13 residues. The V gene's germline CDR1 is SEHNR and CDR2 FQNEAQ (reference sequence). The V end was cut by 5 bases, the J end by 7 bases, with 9 bases between. CDR3 in DNA: TGTGCCAGCAGCGATTCTAAAAATTCACCCCTCCACTTT. This gives the protein CASSDSKNSPLHF.

The rearrangement joins TRBV30 to TRBJ2-2; 10 bases line up with TRBD1. J was trimmed by 5 bases and V by 5 bases; bases with no gene match: 5. Per the germline V gene, CDR1 is GTSNPN and CDR2 is SVGIG (reference sequence). The CDR3 has 14 amino acids. CDR3 sequence reads: CAWDGTGETGELFF. The CDR3 DNA reads TGTGCCTGGGATGGGACAGGGGAAACCGGGGAGCTGTTTTTT. The full variable domain, in which reference TRBV30 and TRBJ2-2 provide the parts outside the CDR3, is SQTIHQWPATLVQPVGSPLSLECTVEGTSNPNLYWYRQAAGRGLQLLFYSVGIGQISSEVPQNLSASRPQDRQFILSSKKLLLSDSGFYLCAWDGTGETGELFFGEGSRLTVL.

V usage is TRBV11-2 and J usage is TRBJ2-1; 10 nucleotides match TRBD2. Germline V gives CDR1 SGHAT, CDR2 FQNNGV. The CDR3 is made up of 15 amino acids. V lost 4 bases and J lost 5; bases outside the gene matches: 5. In DNA, the CDR3 is TGTGCCAGCAGCTCCGGACTAGCGGTCAACAATGAGCAGTTCTTC. Protein: CASSSGLAVNNEQFF.

Only one count was recorded for this clone. The rearrangement joins TRBV12-5 to TRBJ2-2, with a weak D call TRBD1 (5 bases). This CDR3 has 15 residues. From germline, CDR1 is LGHNT and CDR2 FRNRAP. The V end lost 1 base, the J end lost 7 bases, and 13 bases lay between the germline ends. The CDR3 nucleotides are TGTGCTAGTGGTTTGGGGGGATCAGGGATCGGGGAGCTGTTTTTT. The encoded protein is CASGLGGSGIGELFF.

The chain links TRBV9 to TRBJ2-1; 10 positions agree with TRBD2. The CDR3 length is 18 residues. The J segment lost 5 bases and the V segment lost 4 bases, leaving 15 bases of the junction unmatched. Germline V lookup: CDR1 SGDLS, CDR2 YYNGEE. The chain's CDR3 is CASSPRRLAGVSDNEQFF. DNA for the CDR3: TGTGCCAGCAGCCCCAGACGTCTAGCGGGAGTGTCAGACAATGAGCAGTTCTTC.

This clone was seen once. V gene TRBV30 combines with J gene TRBJ1-1; D is possibly TRBD1 (5 bases). Trimming cost V 4 bases and J 0 bases, with 9 bases left between them. This CDR3 region has 13 residues. Germline V gene data show CDR1 as GTSNPN and CDR2 as SVGIG (reference sequence). The chain's CDR3 is CAWTRGLNTEAFF. The CDR3 coding sequence is TGTGCCTGGACCCGGGGGTTGAACACTGAAGCTTTCTTT.

This chain uses TRBV28 with TRBJ2-1, with D maybe TRBD1 (6 bases). Germline values: CDR1 MDHEN, CDR2 SYDVKM. This CDR3 contains 13 residues. The V end lost 1 base, the J end lost 10 bases, and 11 bases lay between the germline ends. The CDR3 spells CASSLLQGWEQFF. The CDR3 nucleotides are TGTGCCAGCAGTTTATTACAGGGTTGGGAGCAGTTCTTC.

The J gene is TRBJ1-2, the V gene TRBV4-1; no definite D call. The germline V gene encodes CDR1 MGHRA and CDR2 YSYEKL. Trimming took 2 bases from V and 0 from J, leaving 10 bases between them. The CDR3 has 15 residues. For the CDR3, the DNA is TGCGCCAGCAGCCAACCCACACCAGCTAACTATGGCTACACCTTC. Its protein is CASSQPTPANYGYTF.